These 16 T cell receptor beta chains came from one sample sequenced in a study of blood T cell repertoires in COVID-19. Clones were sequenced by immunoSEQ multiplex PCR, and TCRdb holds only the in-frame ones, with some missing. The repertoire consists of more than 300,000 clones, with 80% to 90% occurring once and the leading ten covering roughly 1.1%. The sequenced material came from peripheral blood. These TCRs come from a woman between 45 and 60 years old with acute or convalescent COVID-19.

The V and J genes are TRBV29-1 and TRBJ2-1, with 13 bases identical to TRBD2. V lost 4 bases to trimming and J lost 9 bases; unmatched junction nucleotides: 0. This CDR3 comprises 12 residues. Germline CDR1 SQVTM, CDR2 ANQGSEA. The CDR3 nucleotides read TGCAGCGTTGGGACTAGCGGGAGTGAGCAGTTCTTC. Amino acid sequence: CSVGTSGSEQFF.

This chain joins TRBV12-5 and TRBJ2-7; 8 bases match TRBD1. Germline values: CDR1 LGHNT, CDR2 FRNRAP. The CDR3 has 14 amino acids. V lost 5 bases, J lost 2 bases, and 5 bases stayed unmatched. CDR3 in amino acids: CASGTGTGAYEQYF. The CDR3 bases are TGTGCTAGTGGTACCGGGACAGGCGCCTACGAGCAGTACTTC.

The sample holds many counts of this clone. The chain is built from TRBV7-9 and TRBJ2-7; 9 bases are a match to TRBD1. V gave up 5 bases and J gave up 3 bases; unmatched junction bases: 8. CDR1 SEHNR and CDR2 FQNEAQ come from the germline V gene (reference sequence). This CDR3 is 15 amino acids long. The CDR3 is CASSRSGQGFYEQYF. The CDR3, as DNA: TGTGCCAGCAGCCGATCGGGACAGGGATTCTACGAGCAGTACTTC.

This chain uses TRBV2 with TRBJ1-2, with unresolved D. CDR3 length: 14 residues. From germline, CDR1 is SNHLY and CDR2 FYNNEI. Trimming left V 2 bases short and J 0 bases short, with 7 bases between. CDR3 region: CASSETSANYGYTF. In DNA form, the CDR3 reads TGTGCCAGCAGTGAAACGTCAGCTAACTATGGCTACACCTTC.

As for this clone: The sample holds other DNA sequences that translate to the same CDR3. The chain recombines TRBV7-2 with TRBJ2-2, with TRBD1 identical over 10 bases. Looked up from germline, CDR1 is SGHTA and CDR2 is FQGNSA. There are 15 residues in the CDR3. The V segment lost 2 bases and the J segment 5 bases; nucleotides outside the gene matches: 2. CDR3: CASSLRDRGTGELFF. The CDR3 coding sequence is TGTGCCAGCAGCTTACGGGACAGGGGAACCGGGGAGCTGTTTTTT.

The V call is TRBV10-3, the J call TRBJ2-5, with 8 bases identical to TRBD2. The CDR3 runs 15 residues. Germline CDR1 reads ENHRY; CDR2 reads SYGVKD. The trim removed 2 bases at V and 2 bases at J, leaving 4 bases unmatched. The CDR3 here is CAISEEGTRQETQYF. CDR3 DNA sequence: TGTGCCATCAGTGAGGAAGGGACTAGACAAGAGACCCAGTACTTC.

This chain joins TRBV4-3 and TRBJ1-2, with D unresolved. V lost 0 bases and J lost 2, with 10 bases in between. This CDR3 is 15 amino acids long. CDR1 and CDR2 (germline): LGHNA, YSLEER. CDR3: CASSQDLGGNYGYTF. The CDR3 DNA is TGCGCCAGCAGCCAAGATCTGGGAGGAAACTATGGCTACACCTTC.

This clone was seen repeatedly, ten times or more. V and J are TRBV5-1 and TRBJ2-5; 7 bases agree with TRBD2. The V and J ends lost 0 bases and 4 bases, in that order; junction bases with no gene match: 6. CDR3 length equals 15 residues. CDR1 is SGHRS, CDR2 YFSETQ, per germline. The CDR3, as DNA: TGCGCCAGCAGCTTGGAGATGGGCGGGAGAGAGACCCAGTACTTC. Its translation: CASSLEMGGRETQYF.

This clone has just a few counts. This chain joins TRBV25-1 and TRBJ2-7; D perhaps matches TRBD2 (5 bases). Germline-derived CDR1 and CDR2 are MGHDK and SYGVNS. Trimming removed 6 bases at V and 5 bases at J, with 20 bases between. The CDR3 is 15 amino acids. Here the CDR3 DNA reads TGTGCCAGCAGGGACTTGCAACTAGATGGGGACGAGCAGTACTTC. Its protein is CASRDLQLDGDEQYF.

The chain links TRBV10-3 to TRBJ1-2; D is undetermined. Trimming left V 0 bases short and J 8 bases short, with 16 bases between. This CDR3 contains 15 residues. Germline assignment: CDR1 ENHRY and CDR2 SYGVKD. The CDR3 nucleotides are TGTGCCATCAGTGAGTCTTCGGGGTCCTCCTGGGGCTACACCTTC. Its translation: CAISESSGSSWGYTF.

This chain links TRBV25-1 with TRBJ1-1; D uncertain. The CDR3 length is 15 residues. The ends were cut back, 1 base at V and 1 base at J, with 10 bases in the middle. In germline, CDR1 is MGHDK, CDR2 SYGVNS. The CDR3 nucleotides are TGTGCCAGCAGTGAATCCGGGAGGGCGAACACTGAAGCTTTCTTT. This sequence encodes CASSESGRANTEAFF.

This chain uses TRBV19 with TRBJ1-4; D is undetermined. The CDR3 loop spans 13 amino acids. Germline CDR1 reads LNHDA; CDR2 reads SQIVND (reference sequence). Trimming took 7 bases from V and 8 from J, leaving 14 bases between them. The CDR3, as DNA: TGTGCCAGTAACACAGCCGCCTACGAAAAACTGTTTTTT. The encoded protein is CASNTAAYEKLFF.

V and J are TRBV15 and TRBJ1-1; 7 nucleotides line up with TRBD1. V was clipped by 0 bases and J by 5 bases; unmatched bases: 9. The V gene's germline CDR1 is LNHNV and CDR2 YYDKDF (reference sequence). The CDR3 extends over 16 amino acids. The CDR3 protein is CATSRDPSRQGTEAFF. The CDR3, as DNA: TGTGCCACCAGCAGAGATCCCAGCCGACAGGGAACTGAAGCTTTCTTT.

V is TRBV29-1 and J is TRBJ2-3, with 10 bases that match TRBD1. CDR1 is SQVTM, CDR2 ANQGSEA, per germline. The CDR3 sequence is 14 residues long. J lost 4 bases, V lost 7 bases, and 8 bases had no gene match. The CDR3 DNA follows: TGCAGCGGCGGACAGGGGGTTGGGGCAGATACGCAGTATTTT. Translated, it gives CSGGQGVGADTQYF.

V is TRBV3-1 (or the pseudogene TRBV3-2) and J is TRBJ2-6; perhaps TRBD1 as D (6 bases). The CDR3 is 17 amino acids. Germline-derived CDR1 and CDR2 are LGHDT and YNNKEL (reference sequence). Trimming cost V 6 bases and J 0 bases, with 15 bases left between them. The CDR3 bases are TGTGCCAGCAGTCACAGGGAATTAGGCTCTGGGGCCAACGTCCTGACTTTC. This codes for CASSHRELGSGANVLTF.

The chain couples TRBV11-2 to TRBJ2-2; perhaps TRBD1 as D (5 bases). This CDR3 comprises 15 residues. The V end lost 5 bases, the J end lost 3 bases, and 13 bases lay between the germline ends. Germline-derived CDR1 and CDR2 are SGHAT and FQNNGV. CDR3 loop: CASSVAPRDTGELFF. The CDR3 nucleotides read TGTGCCAGCAGCGTGGCGCCCAGGGACACCGGGGAGCTGTTTTTT.